The 17 T cell receptor beta chains below were found in one sample sequenced in a study of Ad26.COV2.S vaccination and SARS-CoV-2 variants. TCRdb keeps only in-frame clones here, not all; method: immunoSEQ multiplex PCR. Here the sample spans roughly 350,000 clones, around 86% being singletons. Treatment described: around 19 received Ad26.COV2.S at low or high dose, single or two shots; roughly 5 received placebo; per-sample allocation not given. Collection of samples fell on day 63 after the first vaccine or placebo injection. Here the sequenced sample was peripheral blood, taken in a trial of Ad26.COV2.S vaccine versus placebo. The origin of the receptors is a person between 18 and 65 years old who received the Ad26.COV2.S COVID-19 vaccine or a placebo.

The rearrangement joins TRBV7-9 to TRBJ1-5, with D tentatively TRBD1 (5 bases). This CDR3 is built from 14 residues. Germline V gene sequence: CDR1 SEHNR, CDR2 FQNEAQ (reference sequence). Trimming shortened V by 5 bases and J by 1 base, and 9 bases separated the two germline ends. The CDR3 spells CASSQDNSNQPQHF. In DNA form, the CDR3 reads TGTGCCAGCAGCCAGGACAACAGCAATCAGCCCCAGCATTTT. Full variable domain (rest looked up from reference TRBV7-9 and TRBJ1-5): DTGVSQNPRHKITKRGQNVTFRCDPISEHNRLYWYRQTLGQGPEFLTYFQNEAQLEKSRLLSDRFSAERPKGSFSTLEIQRTEQGDSAMYLCASSQDNSNQPQHFGDGTRLSIL.

Only one count was recorded for this clone. The chain employs TRBV7-2 and TRBJ2-7; D ambiguous. Germline V gene lookup returns CDR1 SGHTA and CDR2 FQGNSA. V was clipped by 1 base and J by 0 bases, with 10 bases between them. This CDR3 is built from 15 residues. CDR3 sequence reads: CASSLVPGLSYEQYF. Here the CDR3 DNA reads TGTGCCAGCAGCTTAGTGCCGGGCCTCTCCTACGAGCAGTACTTC.

This clone appeared a single time. This chain uses TRBV18 with TRBJ1-2, with D perhaps matching TRBD1 (6 bases). The V gene's germline CDR1 is KGHSH and CDR2 LQKENI. V lost 2 bases to trimming and J lost 9 bases, with 25 bases between them. The CDR3 is 17 amino acids. CDR3 sequence reads: CASSPAGGPLGSLSYTF. The CDR3 nucleotides are TGTGCCAGCTCACCAGCCGGGGGCCCCCTTGGTAGCCTGAGCTACACCTTC.

This clone showed up just once. The chain couples TRBV6-2 or TRBV6-3 to TRBJ2-2, with D possibly matching TRBD1 (6 bases). Germline lookup yields CDR1 MNHEY and CDR2 SVGEGT. This CDR3 has 18 residues. V was clipped by 0 bases and J by 0 bases, with 14 bases between them. CDR3 amino acids: CASSYSPLRDTNTGELFF. CDR3 nucleotide sequence: TGTGCCAGCAGTTACTCCCCACTACGGGACACGAACACCGGGGAGCTGTTTTTT.

The J gene is TRBJ1-2, the V gene TRBV5-4; 8 bases align to TRBD1. CDR3 length equals 13 residues. J lost 4 bases, V lost 7 bases, and 6 bases had no gene match. The germline V gene encodes CDR1 SGHNT and CDR2 YYREEE (reference sequence). The chain's CDR3 is CASLNRGTYGYTF. The CDR3 coding sequence is TGTGCCAGCCTAAACAGGGGGACCTATGGCTACACCTTC.

The CDR3: CASSFFEGRGEKLFF. CDR3 bases: TGTGCCAGCAGTTTTTTTGAAGGGCGCGGTGAAAAACTGTTTTTT. The chain links TRBV28 to TRBJ1-4; D unclear. Germline CDR1 reads MDHEN; CDR2 reads SYDVKM. CDR3 length: 15 residues. V gave up 3 bases and J gave up 7 bases, with 15 bases separating them. Looking up the rest from reference TRBV28 and TRBJ1-4 gives the full variable domain: DVKVTQSSRYLVKRTGEKVFLECVQDMDHENMFWYRQDPGLGLRLIYFSYDVKMKEKGDIPEGYSVSREKKERFSLILESASTNQTSMYLCASSFFEGRGEKLFFGSGTQLSVL.

The chain employs TRBV9 and TRBJ1-3; tentatively, D is TRBD1 (5 bases). The CDR3 contains 16 residues. Trimming removed 2 bases at V and 0 bases at J, with 12 bases between. The germline CDR1 and CDR2 sequences are SGDLS and YYNGEE. The CDR3 loop is CASSVGGRASGNTIYF. CDR3 coding DNA: TGTGCCAGCAGCGTTGGAGGCAGGGCCTCTGGAAACACCATATATTTT.

V is TRBV6-4 and J is TRBJ2-2; 7 positions match TRBD1. Losses at the gene ends were 6 bases for V and 2 bases for J; bases not matched to a gene: 12. This CDR3 is built from 17 residues. CDR1 and CDR2 (germline): MRHNA, SNTAGT. CDR3 DNA sequence: TGTGCCAGCAGCAGCTATTACAGGGGCGCAAACACCGGGGAGCTGTTTTTT. It specifies CASSSYYRGANTGELFF.

The rearrangement joins TRBV19 to TRBJ2-7; D is perhaps TRBD2 (5 bases). Germline-derived CDR1 and CDR2 are LNHDA and SQIVND (reference sequence). The ends were cut back, 7 bases at V and 0 bases at J, with 13 bases in the middle. The CDR3 covers 14 residues. The CDR3 nucleotides read TGTGCCAGTAAGGAAGGGAGAAGCTCCTACGAGCAGTACTTC. Amino acid sequence: CASKEGRSSYEQYF. The variable domain in full, with the rest retrieved from reference TRBV19 and TRBJ2-7, is DGGITQSPKYLFRKEGQNVTLSCEQNLNHDAMYWYRQDPGQGLRLIYYSQIVNDFQKGDIAEGYSVSREKKESFPLTVTSAQKNPTAFYLCASKEGRSSYEQYFGPGTRLTVT.

The CDR3 sequence: CASSHGQNYEQYF. CDR3 DNA: TGTGCCAGCAGCCACGGACAGAACTACGAGCAGTACTTC. The chain recombines TRBV5-4 with TRBJ2-7; weak D call: TRBD1 (6 bases). The V and J ends lost 4 bases and 3 bases respectively, with 11 bases between them. The CDR3 sequence is 13 residues long. The germline V gene encodes CDR1 SGHNT and CDR2 YYREEE (reference sequence).

The CDR3, as DNA: TGTGCCAGCAGCCAAGAGACTAGCGGGGGGGCTTTTAATGAGCAGTTCTTC. As protein: CASSQETSGGAFNEQFF. J is TRBJ2-1 and V is TRBV4-2; TRBD2 agrees at 14 bases. The germline gives CDR1 LGHNA, CDR2 YNFKEQ. This CDR3 comprises 17 residues. The V gene end was trimmed by 0 bases and the J gene end by 7 bases; junction bases not matched to a gene: 5.

The rearrangement joins TRBV11-1 to TRBJ2-7; D is perhaps TRBD1 (6 bases). V shed 5 bases and J shed 3 bases, with 14 bases lying between them. The CDR3 has 14 amino acids. Germline V gives CDR1 SGHAT, CDR2 FQDESV (reference sequence). CDR3 sequence reads: CASSPRPDSYEQYF. CDR3 nucleotide sequence: TGTGCCAGCAGCCCAAGACCGGACAGCTACGAGCAGTACTTC.

There are a few counts of this clone. The V call is TRBV4-1, the J call TRBJ2-2, with D hard to call. The CDR3 consists of 12 residues. V shed 2 bases and J shed 2 bases, with 0 bases lying between them. Germline assignment: CDR1 MGHRA and CDR2 YSYEKL. CDR3 residues: CASSQNTGELFF. The CDR3 DNA is TGCGCCAGCAGCCAAAACACCGGGGAGCTGTTTTTT.

This clone has a handful of counts. The rearrangement uses TRBV18 and TRBJ1-5; TRBD1 is a possible D gene (5 bases). The CDR3 runs 13 residues. Trimming pared 2 bases from V and 6 bases from J, leaving 8 bases between. Germline values: CDR1 KGHSH, CDR2 LQKENI. The CDR3 DNA reads TGTGCCAGCTCACCATCGGGGGGTCAGCCCCAGCATTTT. Protein product: CASSPSGGQPQHF.

J is TRBJ1-2 and V is TRBV27; D might be TRBD1 (5 bases). The CDR3 consists of 14 residues. V was shortened by 3 bases and J by 8 bases, with 16 bases between the two germline ends. Germline V CDR1 and CDR2: MNHEY, SMNVEV (reference sequence). The CDR3 DNA sequence: TGTGCCAGCAGTTTCCGGGCAGGGTTCGTGGGCTACACCTTC. Residues: CASSFRAGFVGYTF.

This chain's CDR3 is CALTGQGYEQYF. CDR3 bases: TGTGCCTTGACGGGACAGGGTTACGAGCAGTACTTC. The chain joins TRBV30 to TRBJ2-7; 9 bases are a match to TRBD1. J lost 4 bases, V lost 7 bases, and 5 bases had no gene match. Germline lookup yields CDR1 GTSNPN and CDR2 SVGIG (reference sequence). The CDR3 extends over 12 amino acids.

V is TRBV23-1 and J is TRBJ2-2; D gene ambiguous. TRBV23-1 is an open reading frame, and its role is uncertain. This CDR3 is built from 10 residues. V lost 7 bases, J lost 5 bases, and 2 bases lay in between. The CDR3 is CASNTGELFF. The CDR3 nucleotides read TGCGCCAGCAATACCGGGGAGCTGTTTTTT.